The source of this T cell receptor (beta chain) is a study of cytomegalovirus exposure and HLA in healthy donors. Primers included in the PCR were 60 Vbeta and 13 Jbeta primers. TCRdb keeps only in-frame clones here, not all; method: immunoSEQ multiplex PCR. The sample lists some 190,000 clones, about 85% occurring once. This CDR3 comprises 15 residues. CDR1 is LNHDA, CDR2 SQIVND, per germline (reference sequence). Trimming took 3 bases from V and 7 from J, leaving 16 bases between them. V usage is TRBV19 and J usage is TRBJ2-1; possible D gene TRBD1, 6 bases. The sequencing sample was made of PBMCs. This sequence originates from a boy between 2 and 10 years old in good health and CMV-seronegative. CDR3 coding DNA: TGTGCCAGTAGTATGAGGCAGGGGAGTTGGAATGAGCAGTTCTTC. Translating gives CASSMRQGSWNEQFF.